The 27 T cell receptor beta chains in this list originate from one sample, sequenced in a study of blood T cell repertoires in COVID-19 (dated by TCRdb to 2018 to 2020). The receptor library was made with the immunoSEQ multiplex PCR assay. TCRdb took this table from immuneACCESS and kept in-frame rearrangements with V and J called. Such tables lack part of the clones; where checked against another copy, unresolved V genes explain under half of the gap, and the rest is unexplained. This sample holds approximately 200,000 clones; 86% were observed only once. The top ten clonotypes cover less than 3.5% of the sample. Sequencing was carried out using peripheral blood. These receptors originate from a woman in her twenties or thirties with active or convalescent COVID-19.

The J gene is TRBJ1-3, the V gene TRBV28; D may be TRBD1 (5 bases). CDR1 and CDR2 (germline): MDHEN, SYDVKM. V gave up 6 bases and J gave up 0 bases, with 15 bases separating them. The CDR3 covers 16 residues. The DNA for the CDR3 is TGTGCCAGCAGGGGGGGACCTCCGCCCTCTGGAAACACCATATATTTT. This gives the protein CASRGGPPPSGNTIYF.

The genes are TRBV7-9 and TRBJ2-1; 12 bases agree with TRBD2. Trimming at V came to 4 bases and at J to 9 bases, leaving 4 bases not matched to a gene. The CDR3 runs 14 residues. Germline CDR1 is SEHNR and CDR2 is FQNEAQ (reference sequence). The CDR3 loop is CASSSSGREFEQFF. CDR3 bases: TGTGCCAGCAGCTCTAGCGGGAGGGAGTTTGAGCAGTTCTTC.

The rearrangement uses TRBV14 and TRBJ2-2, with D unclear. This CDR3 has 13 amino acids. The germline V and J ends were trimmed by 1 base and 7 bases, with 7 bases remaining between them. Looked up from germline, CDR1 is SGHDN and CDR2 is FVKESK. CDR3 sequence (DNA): TGTGCCAGCAGCCAAGTTGTTCACGGGGAGCTGTTTTTT. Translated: CASSQVVHGELFF. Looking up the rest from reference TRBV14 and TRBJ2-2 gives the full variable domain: EAGVTQFPSHSVIEKGQTVTLRCDPISGHDNLYWYRRVMGKEIKFLLHFVKESKQDESGMPNNRFLAERTGGTYSTLKVQPAELEDSGVYFCASSQVVHGELFFGEGSRLTVL.

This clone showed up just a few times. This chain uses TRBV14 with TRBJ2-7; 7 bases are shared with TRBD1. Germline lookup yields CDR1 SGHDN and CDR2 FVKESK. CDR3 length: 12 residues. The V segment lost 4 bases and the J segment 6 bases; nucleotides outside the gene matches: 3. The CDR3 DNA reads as TGTGCCAGCAGCCGGACAGGAATCGAGCAGTACTTC. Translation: CASSRTGIEQYF.

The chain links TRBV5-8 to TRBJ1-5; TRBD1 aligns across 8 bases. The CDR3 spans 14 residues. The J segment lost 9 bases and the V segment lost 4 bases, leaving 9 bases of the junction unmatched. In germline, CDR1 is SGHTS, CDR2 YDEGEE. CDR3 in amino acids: CASSLGQGGVPQHF. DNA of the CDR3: TGTGCCAGCAGCCTCGGACAGGGCGGGGTGCCCCAGCATTTT.

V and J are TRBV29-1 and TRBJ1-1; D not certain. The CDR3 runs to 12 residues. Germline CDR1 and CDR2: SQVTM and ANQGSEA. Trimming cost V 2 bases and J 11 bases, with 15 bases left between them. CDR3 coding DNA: TGCAGCGTTGAAAAAAGCTCAAGAGGGGCTTTCTTT. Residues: CSVEKSSRGAFF.

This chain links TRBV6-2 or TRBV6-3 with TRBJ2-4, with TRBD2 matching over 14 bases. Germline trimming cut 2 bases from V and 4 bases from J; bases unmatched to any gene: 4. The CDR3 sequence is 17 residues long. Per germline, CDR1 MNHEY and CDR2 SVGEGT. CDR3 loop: CASSYRLAGGGKNIQYF. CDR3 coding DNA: TGTGCCAGCAGTTACCGACTAGCGGGAGGGGGGAAAAACATTCAGTACTTC.

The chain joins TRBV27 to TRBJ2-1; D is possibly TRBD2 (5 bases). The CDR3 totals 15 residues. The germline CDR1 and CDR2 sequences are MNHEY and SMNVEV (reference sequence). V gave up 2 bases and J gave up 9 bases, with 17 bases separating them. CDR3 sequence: CASSLILVGNGEQFF. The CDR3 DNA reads TGTGCCAGCAGTTTAATACTAGTAGGGAACGGTGAGCAGTTCTTC.

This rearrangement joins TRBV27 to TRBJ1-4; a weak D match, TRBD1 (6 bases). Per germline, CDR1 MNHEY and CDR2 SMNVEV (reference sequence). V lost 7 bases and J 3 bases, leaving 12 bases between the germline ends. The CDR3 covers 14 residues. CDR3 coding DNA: TGTGCCAGCACAAAAGGGGGGGCTAATGAAAAACTGTTTTTT. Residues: CASTKGGANEKLFF.

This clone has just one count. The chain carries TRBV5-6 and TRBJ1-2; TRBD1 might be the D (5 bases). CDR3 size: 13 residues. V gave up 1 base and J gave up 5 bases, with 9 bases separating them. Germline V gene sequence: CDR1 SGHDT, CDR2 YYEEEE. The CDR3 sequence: CASSLNRQYGYTF. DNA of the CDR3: TGTGCCAGCAGCTTGAACAGGCAGTATGGCTACACCTTC.

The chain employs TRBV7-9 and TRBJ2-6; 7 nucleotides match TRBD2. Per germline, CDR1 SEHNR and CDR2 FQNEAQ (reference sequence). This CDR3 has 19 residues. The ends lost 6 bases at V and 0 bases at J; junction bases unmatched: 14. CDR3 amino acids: CASSSGTVAGRSGANVLTF. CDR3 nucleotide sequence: TGTGCCAGCAGTTCTGGAACGGTAGCGGGCCGCTCTGGGGCCAACGTCCTGACTTTC.

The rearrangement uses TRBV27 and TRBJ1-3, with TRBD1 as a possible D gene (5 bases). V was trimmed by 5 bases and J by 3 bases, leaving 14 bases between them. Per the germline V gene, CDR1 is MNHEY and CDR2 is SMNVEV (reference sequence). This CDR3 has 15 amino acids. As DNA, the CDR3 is TGTGCCAGCAGTGTGGGGCAGGGCAGTGGAAACACCATATATTTT. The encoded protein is CASSVGQGSGNTIYF.

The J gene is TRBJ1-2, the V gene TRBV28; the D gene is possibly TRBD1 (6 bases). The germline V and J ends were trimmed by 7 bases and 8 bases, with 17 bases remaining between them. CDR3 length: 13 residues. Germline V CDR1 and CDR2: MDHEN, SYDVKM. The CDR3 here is CASTGGAEEGYTF. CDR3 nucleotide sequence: TGTGCCAGCACTGGGGGCGCGGAAGAGGGCTACACCTTC.

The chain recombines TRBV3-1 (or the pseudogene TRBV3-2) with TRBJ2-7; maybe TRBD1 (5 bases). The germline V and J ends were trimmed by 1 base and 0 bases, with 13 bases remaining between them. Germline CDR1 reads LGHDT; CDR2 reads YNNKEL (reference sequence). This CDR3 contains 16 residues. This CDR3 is CASSQGPGQVSYEQYF. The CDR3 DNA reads TGTGCCAGCAGCCAAGGTCCAGGGCAGGTCTCCTACGAGCAGTACTTC.

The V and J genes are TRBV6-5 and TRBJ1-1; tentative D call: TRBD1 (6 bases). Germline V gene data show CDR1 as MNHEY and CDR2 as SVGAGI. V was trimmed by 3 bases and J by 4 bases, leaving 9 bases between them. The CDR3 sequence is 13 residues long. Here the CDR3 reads CASSYTGTTEAFF. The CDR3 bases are TGTGCCAGCAGTTATACAGGGACCACTGAAGCTTTCTTT.

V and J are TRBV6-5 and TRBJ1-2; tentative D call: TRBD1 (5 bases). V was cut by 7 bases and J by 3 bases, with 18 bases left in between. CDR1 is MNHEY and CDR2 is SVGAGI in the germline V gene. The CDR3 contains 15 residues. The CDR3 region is CASTPRQNPHYGYTF. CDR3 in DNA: TGTGCCAGCACCCCTAGACAGAACCCCCACTATGGCTACACCTTC.

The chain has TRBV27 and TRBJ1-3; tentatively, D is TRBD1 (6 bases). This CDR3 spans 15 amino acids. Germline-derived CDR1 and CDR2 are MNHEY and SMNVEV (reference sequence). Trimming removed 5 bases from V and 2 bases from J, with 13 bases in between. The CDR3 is CASSLTGYPGNTIYF. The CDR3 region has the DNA TGTGCCAGCAGTCTTACAGGGTACCCTGGAAACACCATATATTTT.

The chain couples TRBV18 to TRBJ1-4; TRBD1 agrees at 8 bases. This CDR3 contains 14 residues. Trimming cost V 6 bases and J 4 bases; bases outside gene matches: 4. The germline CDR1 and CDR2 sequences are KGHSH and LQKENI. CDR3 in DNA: TGTGCCAGCTCTCGACAGGGGAGTAATGAAAAACTGTTTTTT. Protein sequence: CASSRQGSNEKLFF. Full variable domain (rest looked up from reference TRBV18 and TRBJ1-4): NAGVMQNPRHLVRRRGQEARLRCSPMKGHSHVYWYRQLPEEGLKFMVYLQKENIIDESGMPKERFSAEFPKEGPSILRIQQVVRGDSAAYFCASSRQGSNEKLFFGSGTQLSVL.

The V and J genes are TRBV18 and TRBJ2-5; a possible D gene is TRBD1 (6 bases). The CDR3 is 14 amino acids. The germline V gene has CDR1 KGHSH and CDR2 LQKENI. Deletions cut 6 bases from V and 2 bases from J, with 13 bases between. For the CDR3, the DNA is TGTGCCAGCTCCCCCATCGGACAGCAAGAGACCCAGTACTTC. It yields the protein CASSPIGQQETQYF.

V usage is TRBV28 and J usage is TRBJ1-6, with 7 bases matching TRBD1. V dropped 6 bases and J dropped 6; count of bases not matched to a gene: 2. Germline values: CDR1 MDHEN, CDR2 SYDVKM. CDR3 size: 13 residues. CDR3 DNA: TGTGCCAGCAGGACAGGGATTAATTCACCCCTCCACTTT. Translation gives CASRTGINSPLHF.

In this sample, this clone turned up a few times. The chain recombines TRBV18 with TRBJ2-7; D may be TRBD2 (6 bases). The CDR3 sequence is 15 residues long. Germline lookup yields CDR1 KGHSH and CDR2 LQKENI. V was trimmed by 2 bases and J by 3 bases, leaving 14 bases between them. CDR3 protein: CASSPGGTDNYEQYF. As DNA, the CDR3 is TGTGCCAGCTCACCAGGAGGGACGGATAACTACGAGCAGTACTTC.

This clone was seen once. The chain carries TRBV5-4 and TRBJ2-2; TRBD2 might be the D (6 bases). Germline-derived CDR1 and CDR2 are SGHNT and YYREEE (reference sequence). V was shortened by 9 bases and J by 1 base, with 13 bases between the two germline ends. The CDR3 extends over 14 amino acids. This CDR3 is CATKSGENTGELFF. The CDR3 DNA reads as TGTGCCACCAAGTCGGGGGAGAACACCGGGGAGCTGTTTTTT.

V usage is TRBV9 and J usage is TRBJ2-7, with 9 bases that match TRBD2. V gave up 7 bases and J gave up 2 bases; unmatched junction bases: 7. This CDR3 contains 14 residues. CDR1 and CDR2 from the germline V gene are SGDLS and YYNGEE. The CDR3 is CASSLGGGAYEQYF. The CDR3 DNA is TGTGCCAGCTCCTTGGGCGGGGGGGCCTACGAGCAGTACTTC.

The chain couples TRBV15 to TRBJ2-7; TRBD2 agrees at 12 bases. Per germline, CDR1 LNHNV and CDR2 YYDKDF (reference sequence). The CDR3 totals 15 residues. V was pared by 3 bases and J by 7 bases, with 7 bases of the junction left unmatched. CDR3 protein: CATSSRLAGEREQYF. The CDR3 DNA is TGTGCCACCAGCAGTAGACTAGCGGGAGAGAGGGAGCAGTACTTC.

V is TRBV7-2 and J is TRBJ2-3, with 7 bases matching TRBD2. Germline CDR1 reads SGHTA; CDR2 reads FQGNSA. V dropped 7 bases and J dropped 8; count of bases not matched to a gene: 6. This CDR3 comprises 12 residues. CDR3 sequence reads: CASIGGSTTQYF. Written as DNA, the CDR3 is TGTGCCAGCATTGGCGGGAGCACTACGCAGTATTTT.

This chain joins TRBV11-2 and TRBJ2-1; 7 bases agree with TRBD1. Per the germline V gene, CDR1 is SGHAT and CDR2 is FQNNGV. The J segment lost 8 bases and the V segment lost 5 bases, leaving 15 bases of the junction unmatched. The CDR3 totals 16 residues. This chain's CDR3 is CASSHRGDRVGDEQFF. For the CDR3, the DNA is TGTGCCAGCAGCCATAGGGGCGACAGGGTCGGCGATGAGCAGTTCTTC.

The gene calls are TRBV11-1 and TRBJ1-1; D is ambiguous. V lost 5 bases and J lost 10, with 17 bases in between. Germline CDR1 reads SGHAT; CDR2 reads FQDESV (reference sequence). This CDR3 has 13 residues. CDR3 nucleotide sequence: TGTGCCAGCAGCCCAGTGGGTACGGCGGGAGCTTTCTTT. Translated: CASSPVGTAGAFF.